This entry features one T cell receptor beta chain sequence. Its antigen is unknown. The same CDR3 arises from other DNA sequences in this sample as well. The protocol was immunoSEQ multiplex PCR, while the TCRdb copy is restricted to in-frame clones and leaves out a portion. The table has roughly 2.2 million clones, around 92% seen once. The sample comes from a study of shared clonotypes between healthy human individuals. Whole-study results and caveats: A generally larger estimated richness was seen in naive subsets than in memory subsets.

Sequencing was done on a sample of naive CD4+ T cells from PBMCs. Subset reported: CD45RA+ positively selected. The clonotype originates from a man in his late teens or twenties in good health. Some clones in this sample may be carry-over from other donors' samples.

CDR3 protein: CASSSLGGSSYNEQFF. The CDR3 coding sequence is TGCGCCAGCAGCTCCCTAGGGGGGAGCTCCTACAATGAGCAGTTCTTC. This chain uses TRBV5-1 with TRBJ2-1, with D perhaps TRBD1 or TRBD2 (6 bases each). V was trimmed by 3 bases and J by 0 bases, leaving 13 bases between them. In germline, CDR1 is SGHRS, CDR2 YFSETQ. The CDR3 is 16 amino acids.